This T cell receptor (beta chain) was found in a study of blood T cells in healthy people across ages. A second roughly 7 to 12 cycle PCR used barcoded and J-beta primers. One entry per CDR3 protein results from TCRdb running MiXCR on the 5' RACE reads. The data show some 1,800,000 distinct CDR3 sequences, about two fifths seen once. Trimming cost V 0 bases and J 9 bases, with 12 bases left between them. There are 14 residues in the CDR3. Germline CDR1 and CDR2: MNHEY and SVGAGI. The material sequenced was blood. This TCR derives from a human donor in good health. The V and J genes are TRBV6-5 and TRBJ2-1; D unresolved. The CDR3, as DNA: TGTGCCAGCAGTTACTCGTTTTCAGCTAGTGAGCAGTTCTTC. Translated: CASSYSFSASEQFF.